This T cell receptor beta chain was retrieved from a study of T-cell memory formation after mild COVID-19. A single record per CDR3 protein comes from TCRdb applying MiXCR to the 5' RACE reads. The sample lists a few hundred thousand distinct CDR3 sequences, 8.5% to 9.5% seen once, with 20% to 25% in the top ten. CDR3 length equals 15 residues. V gave up 3 bases and J gave up 0 bases, with 7 bases separating them. The germline V gene encodes CDR1 SGHRS and CDR2 YFSETQ. The chain links TRBV5-1 to TRBJ2-6; the D is unclear. The origin of this receptor is a man aged 18 to 29 who had mild COVID-19 (a few samples of this study predate the infection). Cell type and time point are not known. The sequencing input was PBMCs or a T cell subset sorted from them (not recorded which). The CDR3 DNA follows: TGCGCCAGCAGCTCTGCCGTCTCTGGGGCCAACGTCCTGACTTTC. The encoded protein is CASSSAVSGANVLTF.